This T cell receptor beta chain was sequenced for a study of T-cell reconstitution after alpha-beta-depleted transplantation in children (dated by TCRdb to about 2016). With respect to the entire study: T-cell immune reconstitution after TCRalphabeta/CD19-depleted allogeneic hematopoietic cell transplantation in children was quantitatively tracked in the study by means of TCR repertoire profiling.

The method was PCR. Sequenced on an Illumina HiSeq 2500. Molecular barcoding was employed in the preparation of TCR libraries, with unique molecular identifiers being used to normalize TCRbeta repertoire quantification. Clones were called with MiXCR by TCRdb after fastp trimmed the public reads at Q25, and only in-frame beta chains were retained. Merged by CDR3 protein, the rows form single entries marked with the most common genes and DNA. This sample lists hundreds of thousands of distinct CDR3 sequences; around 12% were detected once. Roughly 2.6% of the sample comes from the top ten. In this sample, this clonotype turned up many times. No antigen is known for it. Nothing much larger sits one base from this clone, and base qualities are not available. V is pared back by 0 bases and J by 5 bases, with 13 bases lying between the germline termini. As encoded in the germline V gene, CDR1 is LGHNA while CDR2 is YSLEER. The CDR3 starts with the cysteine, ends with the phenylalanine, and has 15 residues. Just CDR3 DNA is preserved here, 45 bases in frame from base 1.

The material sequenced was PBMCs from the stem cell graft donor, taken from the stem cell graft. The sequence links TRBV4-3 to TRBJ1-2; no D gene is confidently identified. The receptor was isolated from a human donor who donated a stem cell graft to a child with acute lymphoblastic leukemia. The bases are TGCGCCAGCAGCCAAGACTACGATTTGGGGTATGGCTACACCTTC. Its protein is CASSQDYDLGYGYTF.